Shown below are 20 T cell receptor beta chains from a single sample sequenced in a study of tumor-infiltrating lymphocytes in primary liver carcinoma. Between roughly 20 and 30 mg of unsorted bulk tissue served as the source from which RNA and DNA were co-extracted. Making TCR beta cDNA involved 400 to 600 ng total RNA and a constant-region primer. What produced the TCR beta libraries was three nested multiplex PCR rounds using slightly modified ARM-PCR. TRBV1-TRBV30 forward primers paired with a C-beta reverse primer were used in the first two PCR rounds, which ran approximately 11 cycles each. Each CDR3 protein gets one entry after TCRdb re-called the multiplex PCR reads with MiXCR. The top ten hold roughly a fifth of the sample, which has tens of thousands of distinct CDR3 sequences, 72% seen once. Source material: liver tumor tissue from sampling region 1. The subset is: tumor region T1, superior pole. These receptors originate from a man in his forties or fifties with primary liver carcinoma and hepatitis B virus infection.

About this clonotype itself: At one of its ends the junction is not consistent with the germline gene, which may arise from a read error. The chain employs TRBV4-2 and TRBJ2-6; a weak D match, TRBD1 (5 bases). Germline V lookup: CDR1 LGHNA, CDR2 YNFKEQ. The CDR3 loop spans 18 amino acids. CDR3 DNA: TGTGTCAGCAGCCAAGAAATCGGTATGCTGCCTGGGGCCAACGTCCTGATTTTC. Translation: CVSSQEIGMLPGANVLIF.

Notes on this clonotype: At one of its ends the junction is not consistent with the germline gene, which may arise from a read error. CDR3 sequence reads: CASSLIAGFTDTQNF. CDR3 DNA: TGTGCCAGCAGCCTAATAGCGGGGTTCACGGATACGCAGAATTTT. The chain combines TRBV4-2 with TRBJ2-3; 8 nucleotides agree with TRBD2. CDR1 and CDR2 (germline): LGHNA, YNFKEQ. The CDR3 runs 15 residues.

This clonotype is medium-sized. This chain links TRBV4-1 with TRBJ1-2; the D gene is possibly TRBD1 (5 bases). Deletions cut 5 bases from V and 0 bases from J, with 7 bases between. The CDR3 has 13 residues. CDR1 is MGHRA and CDR2 is YSYEKL in the germline V gene. CDR3: CASSETANYGYTF. In nucleotides, the CDR3 is TGCGCCAGCAGCGAGACAGCTAACTATGGCTACACCTTC.

V and J are TRBV15 and TRBJ2-2; D unresolved. Germline-derived CDR1 and CDR2 are LNHNV and YYDKDF (reference sequence). The CDR3 is 15 amino acids. V was cut by 3 bases and J by 2 bases, with 10 bases left in between. DNA of the CDR3: TGTGCCACCAGCAGGGGCGGCAAAAACACCGGGGAGCTGTTTTTT. Its translation: CATSRGGKNTGELFF.

V usage is TRBV7-9 and J usage is TRBJ2-3; D not certain. There are 13 residues in the CDR3. Trimming pared 9 bases from V and 2 bases from J, leaving 12 bases between. Germline V gene sequence: CDR1 SEHNR, CDR2 FQNEAQ (reference sequence). As DNA, the CDR3 is TGTGCCAGTTTGGAAAGCGTCACAGATACGCAGTATTTT. It encodes CASLESVTDTQYF.

This clonotype was observed many times. The chain couples TRBV30 to TRBJ2-1; TRBD2 aligns across 7 bases. CDR1 is GTSNPN, CDR2 SVGIG, per germline (reference sequence). This CDR3 is 14 amino acids long. V dropped 4 bases and J dropped 2; count of bases not matched to a gene: 5. Here the CDR3 DNA reads TGTGCCTGGACGCGGGAGTTCCCCTACAATGAGCAGTTCTTC. This translates into CAWTREFPYNEQFF.

Notes on this clonotype: This CDR3 is missing its conserved last phenylalanine or tryptophan, likely due to a read error. This sequence joins TRBV12-3 or TRBV12-4 and TRBJ2-7; TRBD1 matches 9 bases. J was trimmed by 4 bases and V by 7 bases; bases with no gene match: 5. This CDR3 region has 13 residues. DNA of the CDR3: TGTGCCAGCAATTCGGGACAGGGTTACGAGCAGTACATC. Translating it yields CASNSGQGYEQYI.

This clonotype was seen a handful of times. One end of the junction varies from germline; a read error may be responsible. The chain recombines TRBV11-2 with TRBJ2-1, with D perhaps TRBD2 (6 bases). The CDR3 is 14 residues long. The germline gives CDR1 SGHAT, CDR2 FQNNGV. The CDR3 loop reads CVSSSAGPGDEQFF. The DNA for the CDR3 is TGTGTCAGCAGTTCAGCGGGCCCTGGTGATGAGCAGTTCTTC.

To note about this clonotype: It may be a read error: a sequence one base away is much more abundant. This rearrangement joins TRBV25-1 to TRBJ2-1; D uncertain. The CDR3 has 12 amino acids. The V gene's germline CDR1 is MGHDK and CDR2 SYGVNS. The CDR3: CASSERRNERFF. The DNA for the CDR3 is TGTGCCAGCAGTGAACGTCGCAATGAGCGGTTCTTC.

This clonotype has a handful of counts. This may stem from a read error, because a much larger clone lies one nucleotide away. V gene TRBV12-3 or TRBV12-4 combines with J gene TRBJ2-5, with 7 nucleotides matching TRBD1. The CDR3 has 14 residues. The CDR3 sequence is CVSSFRDRQETQYF. The DNA for the CDR3 is TGTGTCAGCAGTTTCCGGGACAGACAAGAGACCCAGTACTTC.

This clonotype was found many times. V gene TRBV20-1 combines with J gene TRBJ2-3; 14 nucleotides align to TRBD2. Germline V gives CDR1 DFQATT, CDR2 SNEGSKA (reference sequence). The junction had 6 bases not matched to a gene; V was cut back by 4 bases and J by 3 bases. The CDR3 length is 16 residues. CDR3 loop: CSAKRTSGRPTDTQYF. CDR3 nucleotides: TGCAGTGCTAAAAGGACTAGCGGGAGGCCGACAGATACGCAGTATTTT.

The rearrangement uses TRBV10-3 and TRBJ2-5; TRBD1 is a possible D gene (5 bases). Germline CDR1 is ENHRY and CDR2 is SYGVKD. Trimming left V 5 bases short and J 14 bases short, with 18 bases between. This CDR3 region has 12 residues. As DNA, the CDR3 is TGTGCCATCAGTCTGGACAAGCAGACCCTATACTTC. It encodes CAISLDKQTLYF.

This clonotype is labeled medium-sized. CDR3 in amino acids: CASSRGQGPLYNEQFF. CDR3 in DNA: TGCGCCAGCAGCCGCGGACAGGGGCCTCTCTACAATGAGCAGTTCTTC. The V and J genes are TRBV4-1 and TRBJ2-1, with 9 bases fitting TRBD1. The J segment lost 3 bases and the V segment lost 4 bases, leaving 7 bases of the junction unmatched. The CDR3 totals 16 residues. Germline V gene data show CDR1 as MGHRA and CDR2 as YSYEKL.

Only one count was recorded for this clonotype. This may be a read error, as it is one base from a much larger clone. This rearrangement joins TRBV5-1 to TRBJ2-2; 9 bases agree with TRBD2. This CDR3 is 16 amino acids long. J gave up 5 bases and V 6 bases, and 11 bases lay outside the gene matches. Germline loops: CDR1 SGHRS, CDR2 YFSETQ. The CDR3 loop is CASNFQLAGFTGELFF. The CDR3 DNA reads TGCGCCAGCAACTTCCAACTAGCGGGTTTTACCGGGGAGCTGTTTTTT.

This chain links TRBV12-3 or TRBV12-4 with TRBJ2-4, with 10 positions matching TRBD2. CDR3 size: 19 residues. V dropped 5 bases and J dropped 1; count of bases not matched to a gene: 14. As DNA, the CDR3 is TGTGCCAGCAGTCTAGGGCTAGCGGGAGAGCAGGGGGCCAAAAACATTCAGTACTTC. As protein: CASSLGLAGEQGAKNIQYF.

In regard to this clonotype: A much larger clone lies one base from this, so it may be a read error. The chain employs TRBV5-4 and TRBJ2-7; D perhaps matches TRBD2 (5 bases). The CDR3 extends over 14 amino acids. CDR1 and CDR2 from the germline V gene are SGHNT and YYREEE (reference sequence). CDR3 coding DNA: TGTGCCGGCAGCCCGAGGGCAGGAACCTACGAGCAGTACTTC. Translating it yields CAGSPRAGTYEQYF.

For this clonotype: A read error may be the cause here, since a much bigger clone is one base away. The chain joins TRBV7-9 to TRBJ2-1, with D tentatively TRBD2 (5 bases). Germline lookup yields CDR1 SEHNR and CDR2 FQNEAQ (reference sequence). V gave up 3 bases and J gave up 7 bases, with 16 bases separating them. This CDR3 contains 15 residues. CDR3 DNA: TGTGCCAGCAGCTTGAGTGGGGTCAGAGGGAATGAGCAGTTCTTC. This gives the protein CASSLSGVRGNEQFF.

In the case of this clonotype: A much larger clone lies one base from this, so it may be a read error. The chain joins TRBV6-5 to TRBJ2-7; unclear D gene. Trimming removed 0 bases at V and 7 bases at J, with 13 bases between. Germline lookup yields CDR1 MNHEY and CDR2 SVGAGI. This CDR3 comprises 14 residues. The CDR3 region is CASSYSGSPQEQYF. CDR3 nucleotide sequence: TGTGCCAGCAGTTACTCGGGGTCCCCCCAGGAGCAGTACTTC.

Regarding this clonotype: Mismatch with germline at one junction end may stem from a read error. J is TRBJ2-7 and V is TRBV11-2; 11 bases align to TRBD2. Germline V lookup: CDR1 SGHAT, CDR2 FQNNGV. CDR3 size: 17 residues. Here the CDR3 DNA reads TGTGCCAGCAGCCATGGACTAGCGGGTTCCCCTTCCTACGAACAGTACTTC. Translating gives CASSHGLAGSPSYEQYF.

Note on this clonotype: This may be a read error: a much more frequent sequence differs by one nucleotide. V is TRBV24-1 and J is TRBJ2-1; D is unclear. Germline V gene data show CDR1 as KGHDR and CDR2 as SFDVKD. The CDR3 totals 14 residues. The V gene lost 3 bases and the J gene lost 2 bases, with 7 bases spanning the gap. CDR3: CATSDVRAYNEQFF. CDR3 bases: TGTGCCACCAGTGATGTCCGGGCCTACAATGAGCAGTTCTTC.